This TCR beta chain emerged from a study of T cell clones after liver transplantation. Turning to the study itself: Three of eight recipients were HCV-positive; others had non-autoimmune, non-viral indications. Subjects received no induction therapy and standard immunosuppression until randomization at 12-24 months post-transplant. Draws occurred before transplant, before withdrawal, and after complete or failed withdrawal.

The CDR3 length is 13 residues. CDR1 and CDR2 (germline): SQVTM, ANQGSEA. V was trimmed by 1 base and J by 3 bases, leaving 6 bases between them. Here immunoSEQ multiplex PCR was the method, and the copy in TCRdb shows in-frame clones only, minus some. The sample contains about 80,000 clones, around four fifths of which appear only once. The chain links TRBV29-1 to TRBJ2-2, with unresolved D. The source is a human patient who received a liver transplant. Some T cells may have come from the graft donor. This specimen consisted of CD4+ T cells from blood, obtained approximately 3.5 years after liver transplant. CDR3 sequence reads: CSVEGSYTGELFF. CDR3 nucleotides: TGCAGCGTTGAAGGCAGTTACACCGGGGAGCTGTTTTTT.